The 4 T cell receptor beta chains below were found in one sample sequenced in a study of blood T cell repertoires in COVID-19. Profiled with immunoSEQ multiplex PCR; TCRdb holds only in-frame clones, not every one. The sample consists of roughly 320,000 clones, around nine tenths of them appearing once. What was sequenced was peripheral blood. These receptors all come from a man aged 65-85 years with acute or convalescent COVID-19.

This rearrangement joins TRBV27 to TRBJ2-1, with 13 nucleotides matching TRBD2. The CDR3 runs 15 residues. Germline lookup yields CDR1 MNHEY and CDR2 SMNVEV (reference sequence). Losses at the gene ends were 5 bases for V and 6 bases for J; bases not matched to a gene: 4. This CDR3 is CASSTGTSGANEQFF. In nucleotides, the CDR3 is TGTGCCAGCAGTACCGGGACTAGCGGGGCCAATGAGCAGTTCTTC.

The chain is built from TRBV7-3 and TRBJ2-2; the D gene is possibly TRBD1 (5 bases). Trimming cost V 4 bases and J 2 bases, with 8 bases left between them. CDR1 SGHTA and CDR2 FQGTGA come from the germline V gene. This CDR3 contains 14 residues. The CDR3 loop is CASSWGLNTGELFF. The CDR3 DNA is TGTGCCAGCAGCTGGGGCTTAAACACCGGGGAGCTGTTTTTT.

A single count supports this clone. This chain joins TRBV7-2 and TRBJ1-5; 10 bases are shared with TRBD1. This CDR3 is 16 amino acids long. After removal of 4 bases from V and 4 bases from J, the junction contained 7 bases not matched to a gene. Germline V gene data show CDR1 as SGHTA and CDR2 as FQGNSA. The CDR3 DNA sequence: TGTGCCAGCAGCTGGACAGGGGGTCAGGGTAATCAGCCCCAGCATTTT. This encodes CASSWTGGQGNQPQHF.

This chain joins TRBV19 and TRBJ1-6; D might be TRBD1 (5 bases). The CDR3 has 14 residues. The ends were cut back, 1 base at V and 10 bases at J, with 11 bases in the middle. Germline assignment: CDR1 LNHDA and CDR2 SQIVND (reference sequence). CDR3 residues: CASSIADRSSPLHF. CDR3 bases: TGTGCCAGTAGTATAGCAGACAGAAGCTCACCCCTCCACTTT.